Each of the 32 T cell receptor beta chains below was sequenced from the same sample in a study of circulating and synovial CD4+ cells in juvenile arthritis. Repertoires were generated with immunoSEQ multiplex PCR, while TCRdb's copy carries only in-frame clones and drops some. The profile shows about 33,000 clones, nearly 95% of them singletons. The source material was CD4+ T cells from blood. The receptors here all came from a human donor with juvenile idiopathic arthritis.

The chain's CDR3 is CASSPGGSGYGDTQYF. The DNA for the CDR3 is TGTGCCAGCAGCCCCGGGGGTAGCGGGTATGGAGATACGCAGTATTTT. The chain has TRBV7-3 and TRBJ2-3, with 7 nucleotides matching TRBD2. Germline lookup yields CDR1 SGHTA and CDR2 FQGTGA. After removal of 5 bases from V and 5 bases from J, the junction contained 13 bases not matched to a gene. The CDR3 is 16 amino acids.

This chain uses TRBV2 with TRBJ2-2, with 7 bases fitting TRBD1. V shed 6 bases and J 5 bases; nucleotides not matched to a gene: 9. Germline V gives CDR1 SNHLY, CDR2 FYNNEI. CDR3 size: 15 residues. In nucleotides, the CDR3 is TGTGCCAGCAGGCGCCTGACAGGGTCGACCGGGGAGCTGTTTTTT. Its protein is CASRRLTGSTGELFF.

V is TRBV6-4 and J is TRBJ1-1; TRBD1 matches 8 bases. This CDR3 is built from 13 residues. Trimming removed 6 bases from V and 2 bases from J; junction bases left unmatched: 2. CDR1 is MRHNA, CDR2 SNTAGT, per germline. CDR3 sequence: CASSPGGNTEAFF. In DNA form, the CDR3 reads TGTGCCAGCAGCCCAGGGGGCAACACTGAAGCTTTCTTT.

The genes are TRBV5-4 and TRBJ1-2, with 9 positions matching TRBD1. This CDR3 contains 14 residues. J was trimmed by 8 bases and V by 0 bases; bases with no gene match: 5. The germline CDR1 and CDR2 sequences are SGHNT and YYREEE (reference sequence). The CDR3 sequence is CASSLADRGLGYTF. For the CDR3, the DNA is TGTGCCAGCAGCTTGGCGGACAGGGGCCTAGGCTACACCTTC.

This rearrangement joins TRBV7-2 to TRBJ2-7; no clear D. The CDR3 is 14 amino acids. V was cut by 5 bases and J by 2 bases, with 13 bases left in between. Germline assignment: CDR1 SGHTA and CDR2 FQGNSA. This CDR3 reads CASSNEFVAYEQYF. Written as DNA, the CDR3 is TGTGCCAGCAGCAATGAGTTCGTCGCCTACGAGCAGTACTTC. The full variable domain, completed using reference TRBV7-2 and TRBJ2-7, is GAGVSQSPSNKVTEKGKDVELRCDPISGHTALYWYRQSLGQGLEFLIYFQGNSAPDKSGLPSDRFSAERTGGSVSTLTIQRTQQEDSAVYLCASSNEFVAYEQYFGPGTRLTVT.

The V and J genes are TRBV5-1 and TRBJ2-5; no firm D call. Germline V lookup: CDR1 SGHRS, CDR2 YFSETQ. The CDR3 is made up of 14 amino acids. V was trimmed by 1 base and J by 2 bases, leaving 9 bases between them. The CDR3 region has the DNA TGCGCCAGCAGCTTGAATGCACAGCAAGAGACCCAGTACTTC. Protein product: CASSLNAQQETQYF. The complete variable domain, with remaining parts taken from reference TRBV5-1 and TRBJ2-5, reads KAGVTQTPRYLIKTRGQQVTLSCSPISGHRSVSWYQQTPGQGLQFLFEYFSETQRNKGNFPGRFSGRQFSNSRSEMNVSTLELGDSALYLCASSLNAQQETQYFGPGTRLLVL.

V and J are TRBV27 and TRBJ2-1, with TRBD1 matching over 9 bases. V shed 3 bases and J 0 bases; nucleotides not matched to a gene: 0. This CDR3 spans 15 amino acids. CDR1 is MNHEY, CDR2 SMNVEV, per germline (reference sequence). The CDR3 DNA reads TGTGCCAGCAGTTTGACAGGGGGCTCCTACAATGAGCAGTTCTTC. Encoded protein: CASSLTGGSYNEQFF.

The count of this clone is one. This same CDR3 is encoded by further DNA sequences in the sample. CDR3 DNA sequence: TGTGCCAGCAGCTTAGCCCGGGGACAGAGCTCCTATAATTCACCCCTCCACTTT. As protein: CASSLARGQSSYNSPLHF. The chain employs TRBV7-9 and TRBJ1-6; TRBD1 matches at 7 bases. Germline assignment: CDR1 SEHNR and CDR2 FQNEAQ (reference sequence). The length of the CDR3 is 18 residues. With V trimmed by 0 bases and J by 0 bases, 5 bases remained unmatched.

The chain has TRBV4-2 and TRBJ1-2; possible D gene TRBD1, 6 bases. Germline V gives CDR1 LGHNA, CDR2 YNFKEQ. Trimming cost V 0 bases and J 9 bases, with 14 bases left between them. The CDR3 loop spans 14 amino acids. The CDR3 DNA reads TGTGCCAGCAGCCAAGATACGACAGGAGGTAGCTACACCTTC. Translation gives CASSQDTTGGSYTF.

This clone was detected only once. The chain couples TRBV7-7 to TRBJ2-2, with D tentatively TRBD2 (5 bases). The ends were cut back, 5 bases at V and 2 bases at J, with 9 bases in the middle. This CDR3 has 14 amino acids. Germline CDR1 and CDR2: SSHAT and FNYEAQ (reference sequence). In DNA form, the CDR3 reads TGTGCCAGCAGCCTCGGACTTAACACCGGGGAGCTGTTTTTT. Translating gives CASSLGLNTGELFF.

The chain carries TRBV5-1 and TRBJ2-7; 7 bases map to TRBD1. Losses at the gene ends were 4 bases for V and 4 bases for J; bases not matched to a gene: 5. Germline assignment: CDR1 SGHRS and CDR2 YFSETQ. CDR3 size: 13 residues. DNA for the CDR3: TGCGCCAGCAGCACAGACAGGGAGTACGAGCAGTACTTC. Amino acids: CASSTDREYEQYF.

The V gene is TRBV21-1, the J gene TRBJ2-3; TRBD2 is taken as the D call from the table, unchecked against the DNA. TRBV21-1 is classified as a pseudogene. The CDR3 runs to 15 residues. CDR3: CASSKKVGEGDTQYF. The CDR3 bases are TGTGCCAGCAGCAAAAAGGTCGGAGAGGGAGATACGCAGTATTTT.

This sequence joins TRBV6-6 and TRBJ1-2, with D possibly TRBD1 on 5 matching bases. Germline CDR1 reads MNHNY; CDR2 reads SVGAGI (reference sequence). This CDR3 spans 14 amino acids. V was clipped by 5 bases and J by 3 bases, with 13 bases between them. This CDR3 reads CASSPGGWDYGYTF. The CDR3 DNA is TGTGCCAGCAGTCCGGGGGGGTGGGACTATGGCTACACCTTC.

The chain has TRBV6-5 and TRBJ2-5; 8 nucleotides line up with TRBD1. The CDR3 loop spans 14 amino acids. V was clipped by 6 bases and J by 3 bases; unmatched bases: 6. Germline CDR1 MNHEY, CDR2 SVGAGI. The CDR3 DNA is TGTGCCAGCAGGCATACAGGGGGTAAAGAGACCCAGTACTTC. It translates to CASRHTGGKETQYF.

DNA of the CDR3: TGTGCCAGCAGGGCGGATATCTCCTACACCTTC. Amino acid sequence: CASRADISYTF. This chain connects TRBV6-1 to TRBJ1-2; D remains unclear. This CDR3 spans 11 amino acids. Germline CDR1 MNHNS, CDR2 SASEGT. Trimming left V 6 bases short and J 10 bases short, with 12 bases between.

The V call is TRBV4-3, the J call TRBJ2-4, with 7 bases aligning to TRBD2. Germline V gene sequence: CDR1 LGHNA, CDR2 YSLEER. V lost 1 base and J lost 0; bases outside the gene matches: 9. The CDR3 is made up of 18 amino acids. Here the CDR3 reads CASSQGLSGGLAKNIQYF. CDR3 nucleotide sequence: TGCGCCAGCAGCCAAGGTCTATCGGGGGGTTTAGCCAAAAACATTCAGTACTTC.

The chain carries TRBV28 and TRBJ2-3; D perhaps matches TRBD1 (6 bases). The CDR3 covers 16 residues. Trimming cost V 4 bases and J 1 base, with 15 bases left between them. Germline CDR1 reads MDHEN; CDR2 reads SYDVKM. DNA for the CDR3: TGTGCCAGCAGTTCATATCGGGACACCGGCACAGATACGCAGTATTTT. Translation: CASSSYRDTGTDTQYF.

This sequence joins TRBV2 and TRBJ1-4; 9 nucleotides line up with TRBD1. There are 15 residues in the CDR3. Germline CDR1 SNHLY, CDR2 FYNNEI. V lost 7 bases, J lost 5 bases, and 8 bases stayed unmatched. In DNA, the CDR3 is TGTGCCAGCAAGAGGGACAGGGCAGAAAATGAAAAACTGTTTTTT. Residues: CASKRDRAENEKLFF.

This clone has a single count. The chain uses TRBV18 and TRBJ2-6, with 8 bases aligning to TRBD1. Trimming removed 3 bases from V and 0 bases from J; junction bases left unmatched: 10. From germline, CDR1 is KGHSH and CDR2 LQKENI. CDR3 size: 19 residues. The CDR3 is CASSPRRDRFSSGANVLTF. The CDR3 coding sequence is TGTGCCAGCTCACCGAGGCGGGACAGGTTTAGCTCTGGGGCCAACGTCCTGACTTTC.

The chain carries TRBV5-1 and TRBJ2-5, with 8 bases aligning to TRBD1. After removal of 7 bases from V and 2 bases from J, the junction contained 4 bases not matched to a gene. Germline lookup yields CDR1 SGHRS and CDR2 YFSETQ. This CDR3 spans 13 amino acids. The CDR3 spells CASGGTGQETQYF. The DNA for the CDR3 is TGCGCCAGCGGAGGGACAGGACAAGAGACCCAGTACTTC.

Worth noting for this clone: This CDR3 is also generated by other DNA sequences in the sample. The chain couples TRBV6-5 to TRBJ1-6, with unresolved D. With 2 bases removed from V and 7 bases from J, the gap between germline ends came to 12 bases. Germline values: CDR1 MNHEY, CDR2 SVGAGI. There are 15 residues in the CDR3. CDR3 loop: CASSYGRGDNSPLHF. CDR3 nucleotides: TGTGCCAGCAGTTACGGGAGAGGAGACAATTCACCCCTCCACTTT.

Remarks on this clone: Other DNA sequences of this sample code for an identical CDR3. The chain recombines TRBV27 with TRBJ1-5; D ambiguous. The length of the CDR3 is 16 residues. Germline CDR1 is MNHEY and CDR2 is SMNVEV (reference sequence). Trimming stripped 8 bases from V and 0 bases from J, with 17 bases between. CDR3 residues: CASRSPSANSNQPQHF. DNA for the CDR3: TGTGCCAGCCGGTCGCCCTCCGCAAATAGCAATCAGCCCCAGCATTTT.

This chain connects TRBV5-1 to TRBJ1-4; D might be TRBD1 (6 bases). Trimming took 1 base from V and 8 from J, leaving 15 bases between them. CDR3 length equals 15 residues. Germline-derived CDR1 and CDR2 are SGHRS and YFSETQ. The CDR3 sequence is CASSLSDPRGEKLFF. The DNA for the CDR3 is TGCGCCAGCAGCTTGTCTGACCCCAGGGGAGAAAAACTGTTTTTT.

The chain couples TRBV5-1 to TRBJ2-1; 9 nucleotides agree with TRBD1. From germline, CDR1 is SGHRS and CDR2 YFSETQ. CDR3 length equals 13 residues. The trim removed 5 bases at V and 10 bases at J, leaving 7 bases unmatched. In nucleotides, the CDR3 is TGCGCCAGCAGACCCGGGACAGGGTTAGAGCAGTTCTTC. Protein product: CASRPGTGLEQFF.

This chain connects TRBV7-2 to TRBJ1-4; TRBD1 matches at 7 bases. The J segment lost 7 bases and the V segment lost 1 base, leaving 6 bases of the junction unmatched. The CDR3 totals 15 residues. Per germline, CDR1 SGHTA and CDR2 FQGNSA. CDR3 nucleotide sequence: TGTGCCAGCAGCTTAGTGGCAGGGGGAATTGAAAAACTGTTTTTT. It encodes CASSLVAGGIEKLFF.

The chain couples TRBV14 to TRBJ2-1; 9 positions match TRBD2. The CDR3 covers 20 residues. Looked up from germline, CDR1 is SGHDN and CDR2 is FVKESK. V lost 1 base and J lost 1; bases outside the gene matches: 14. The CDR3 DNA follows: TGTGCCAGCAGCCAAGTGTTCTACCGAATGACTAGCGGATCCTACAATGAGCAGTTCTTC. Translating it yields CASSQVFYRMTSGSYNEQFF.

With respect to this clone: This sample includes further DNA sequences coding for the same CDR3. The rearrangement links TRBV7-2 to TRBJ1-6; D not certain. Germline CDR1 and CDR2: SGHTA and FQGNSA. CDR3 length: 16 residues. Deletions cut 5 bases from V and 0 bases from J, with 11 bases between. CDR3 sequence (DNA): TGTGCCAGCAGCCTTGGCGGGTCCTCCTATAATTCACCCCTCCACTTT. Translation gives CASSLGGSSYNSPLHF.

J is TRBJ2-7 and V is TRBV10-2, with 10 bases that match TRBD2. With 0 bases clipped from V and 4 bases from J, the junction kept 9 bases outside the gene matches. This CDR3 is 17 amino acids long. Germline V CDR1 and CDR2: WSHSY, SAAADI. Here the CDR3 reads CASSESRLAGALYEQYF. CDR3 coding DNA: TGCGCCAGCAGTGAGTCGAGGCTAGCGGGAGCGCTTTACGAGCAGTACTTC.

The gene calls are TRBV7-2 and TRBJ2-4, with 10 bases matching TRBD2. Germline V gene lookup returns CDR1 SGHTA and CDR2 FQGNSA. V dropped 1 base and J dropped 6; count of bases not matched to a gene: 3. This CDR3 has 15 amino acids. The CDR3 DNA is TGTGCCAGCAGCTTAGGAAGGACTAGCGGAAACATTCAGTACTTC. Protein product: CASSLGRTSGNIQYF.

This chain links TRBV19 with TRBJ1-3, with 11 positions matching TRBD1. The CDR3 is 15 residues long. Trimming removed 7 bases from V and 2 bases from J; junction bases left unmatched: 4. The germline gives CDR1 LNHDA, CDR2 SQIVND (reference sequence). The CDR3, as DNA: TGTGCCAGTACCCCGGGACAGGGGGCTGGAAACACCATATATTTT. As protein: CASTPGQGAGNTIYF.

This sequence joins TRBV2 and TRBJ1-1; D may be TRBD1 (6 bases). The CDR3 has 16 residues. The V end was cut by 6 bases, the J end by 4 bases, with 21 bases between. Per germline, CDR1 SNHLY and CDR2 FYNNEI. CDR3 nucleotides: TGTGCCAGCAGAGACCCTTACAGGGATGGCGGCACTGAAGCTTTCTTT. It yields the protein CASRDPYRDGGTEAFF.

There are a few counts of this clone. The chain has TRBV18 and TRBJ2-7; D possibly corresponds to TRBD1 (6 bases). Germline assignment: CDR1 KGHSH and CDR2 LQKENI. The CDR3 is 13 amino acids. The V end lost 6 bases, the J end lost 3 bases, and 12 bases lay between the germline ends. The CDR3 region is CASSSQGFYEQYF. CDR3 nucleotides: TGTGCCAGCTCGTCGCAGGGGTTCTACGAGCAGTACTTC.